This is a list of T cell receptor beta chains from one sample in a study of blood T cell repertoires in COVID-19. Produced via immunoSEQ multiplex PCR; TCRdb's table is partial and in-frame only. The sample has over 30,000 clones, roughly 86% seen once. Sequences were obtained from peripheral blood. The receptors stem from a man older than 75 with active or convalescent COVID-19. The CDR3 runs from the conserved cysteine through the conserved F or W. A D gene is named only where the DNA matches it firmly. Clone size is not always given. Where it is, it says once, few, many or a class for expanded clones.

D,size,J,V,CDR3,DNA
TRBD1,NA,TRBJ1-3,TRBV30,CAPKGAPTSGNTIYF,TGTGCCCCCAAGGGGGCACCTACCTCTGGAAACACCATATATTTT
NA,NA,TRBJ2-1,TRBV6-5,CASSYGQGSNEQFF,TGTGCCAGCAGTTACGGGCAGGGGAGCAATGAGCAGTTCTTC
NA,once,TRBJ1-1,TRBV7-2,CASSLLSRPPGNTEAFF,TGTGCCAGCAGCTTACTCTCTAGGCCTCCGGGAAACACTGAAGCTTTCTTT
NA,few,TRBJ1-1,TRBV13,CASSLFPGDGMNTEAFF,TGTGCCAGCAGCTTATTCCCAGGCGATGGTATGAACACTGAAGCTTTCTTT
TRBD1,NA,TRBJ2-3,TRBV28,CASTSPGQITDTQYF,TGTGCCAGCACTTCGCCGGGACAGATCACAGATACGCAGTATTTT
TRBD1,NA,TRBJ1-6,TRBV19,CASRTGTGHSPLHF,TGTGCCAGTAGGACCGGGACAGGCCACTCACCCCTCCACTTT
TRBD1,NA,TRBJ1-3,TRBV7-8,CASSSRGRYTIYF,TGTGCCAGCAGCTCTAGGGGGCGATACACCATATATTTT
NA,once,TRBJ2-2,TRBV11-2,CASSQAIFRGKTYTGELFF,TGTGCCAGCAGCCAGGCGATATTTAGGGGGAAAACGTACACCGGGGAGCTGTTTTTT
TRBD2,NA,TRBJ2-7,TRBV28,CASQALAGGPRREQYF,TGTGCCTCCCAGGCACTAGCGGGAGGGCCGAGAAGGGAGCAGTACTTC
TRBD1,NA,TRBJ2-4,TRBV7-8,CASSLYRGLGSGAKNIQYF,TGTGCCAGCAGCTTATACAGGGGGCTAGGAAGTGGTGCCAAAAACATTCAGTACTTC
NA,NA,TRBJ1-2,TRBV18,CASSPGQKYGYTF,TGTGCCAGCTCACCAGGACAAAAATATGGCTACACCTTC
NA,NA,TRBJ1-5,TRBV6-6,CASRGWGLNQPQHF,TGTGCCAGCAGGGGATGGGGCCTCAATCAGCCCCAGCATTTT
TRBD2,NA,TRBJ2-7,TRBV19,CASSIEVTSGTSYEQYF,TGTGCCAGTAGTATAGAAGTGACTAGCGGGACCTCCTACGAGCAGTACTTC
NA,NA,TRBJ2-2,TRBV6-2/TRBV6-3,CASSDLRQVGTGELFF,TGTGCCAGCAGTGACCTGAGACAGGTCGGTACCGGGGAGCTGTTTTTT
NA,NA,TRBJ2-3,TRBV12-3/TRBV12-4,CASSRGDTQYF,TGTGCCAGCAGCCGAGGAGATACGCAGTATTTT
TRBD1,NA,TRBJ2-3,TRBV24-1,CATGQGDTDTQYF,TGTGCCACCGGACAGGGGGACACAGATACGCAGTATTTT
NA,NA,TRBJ1-3,TRBV5-1,CASSFGESGNTIYF,TGCGCCAGCAGCTTTGGAGAGTCTGGAAACACCATATATTTT
TRBD1,NA,TRBJ2-7,TRBV9,CASSQGGTGNEQYF,TGTGCCAGCAGCCAGGGGGGGACAGGGAACGAGCAGTACTTC
NA,NA,TRBJ1-1,TRBV19,CASSIGQGWMNTEAFF,TGTGCCAGTAGTATAGGGCAGGGCTGGATGAACACTGAAGCTTTCTTT
NA,NA,TRBJ1-4,TRBV3-1/TRBV3-2,CASSLSSDLRTNEKLFF,TGTGCCAGCAGCCTCTCGTCGGACTTGAGAACTAATGAAAAACTGTTTTTT
NA,NA,TRBJ1-3,TRBV10-3,CAISAAGAGSSGNTIYF,TGTGCCATCAGTGCGGCAGGAGCAGGGTCCTCTGGAAACACCATATATTTT
NA,NA,TRBJ1-1,TRBV18,CASSPGHPKDTEAFF,TGTGCCAGCTCACCGGGACATCCCAAGGACACTGAAGCTTTCTTT
TRBD2,NA,TRBJ2-7,TRBV28,CASTSGRSYEQYF,TGTGCCAGTACTAGCGGGAGGTCCTACGAGCAGTACTTC
NA,once,TRBJ2-7,TRBV6-5,CASRDQRAGPREQYF,TGTGCCAGTCGAGACCAGCGGGCAGGTCCTAGGGAGCAGTACTTC
TRBD2,NA,TRBJ2-1,TRBV13,CASSSPMTSGKFYNEQFF,TGTGCCAGCAGCTCCCCGATGACTAGCGGGAAGTTTTACAATGAGCAGTTCTTC
NA,NA,TRBJ1-5,TRBV20-1,CSASSGKSNQPQHF,TGCAGTGCTAGTTCGGGTAAGAGCAATCAGCCCCAGCATTTT
TRBD1,NA,TRBJ2-3,TRBV5-6,CASSNPDRGDTQYF,TGTGCCAGCAGCAACCCGGACAGGGGAGATACGCAGTATTTT
TRBD2,NA,TRBJ2-1,TRBV7-9,CASSLTSGVSYNEQFF,TGTGCCAGCAGCCTCACTAGCGGGGTTTCCTACAATGAGCAGTTCTTC
NA,NA,TRBJ1-1,TRBV5-5,CASSFIPGENTEAFF,TGTGCCAGCAGCTTCATTCCGGGAGAGAACACTGAAGCTTTCTTT
NA,NA,TRBJ2-1,TRBV5-1,CASASGTGFYNEQFF,TGCGCCAGCGCCTCCGGGACTGGATTTTACAATGAGCAGTTCTTC
NA,NA,TRBJ1-6,TRBV6-5,CASSYGGAQSPLHF,TGTGCCAGCAGTTACGGGGGGGCGCAATCACCCCTCCACTTT
TRBD2,once,TRBJ2-1,TRBV5-1,CASSAGTSGRNEQFF,TGCGCCAGCAGCGCGGGGACTAGCGGGAGGAATGAGCAGTTCTTC
TRBD2,NA,TRBJ2-1,TRBV5-1,CASSPNPGLAGGIRNEQFF,TGCGCCAGCAGCCCAAACCCGGGACTAGCGGGAGGGATTAGGAATGAGCAGTTCTTC
TRBD1,NA,TRBJ1-5,TRBV6-5,CASSRTGVGNQPQHF,TGTGCCAGCAGCCGTACAGGGGTTGGGAATCAGCCCCAGCATTTT
NA,NA,TRBJ1-1,TRBV23-1,CASSQYQPTSLGAFF,TGCGCCAGCAGTCAATATCAGCCGACATCCCTCGGAGCTTTCTTT
NA,NA,TRBJ2-5,TRBV3-1/TRBV3-2,CASSQSRETQYF,TGTGCCAGCAGCCAATCCCGAGAGACCCAGTACTTC
NA,NA,TRBJ1-2,TRBV24-1,CATRGNQGYGYTF,TGTGCCACCAGGGGGAACCAGGGTTATGGCTACACCTTC
NA,NA,TRBJ2-3,TRBV30,CAWSARDTQYF,TGTGCCTGGAGTGCTCGAGATACGCAGTATTTT
NA,NA,TRBJ2-1,TRBV5-4,CASSLGGSNEQFF,TGTGCCAGCAGCTTGGGCGGATCCAATGAGCAGTTCTTC
TRBD1,NA,TRBJ1-6,TRBV27,CASSLFMGQNSPLHF,TGTGCCAGCAGTTTATTTATGGGACAGAATTCACCCCTCCACTTT
TRBD1,NA,TRBJ2-5,TRBV5-1,CASSLGDREDLGETQYF,TGCGCCAGCAGCTTGGGGGACAGGGAGGATTTAGGGGAGACCCAGTACTTC
TRBD2,NA,TRBJ2-1,TRBV6-6,CASTLSGSSYNEQFF,TGTGCCAGCACTCTAAGCGGGAGCTCCTACAATGAGCAGTTCTTC
TRBD1,NA,TRBJ1-5,TRBV6-5,CARSRSGTANQPQHF,TGTGCCCGCAGTCGCTCCGGGACAGCCAATCAGCCCCAGCATTTT
TRBD1,NA,TRBJ1-5,TRBV6-2/TRBV6-3,CASSDPRTGGIQPQHF,TGTGCCAGCAGTGACCCACGGACAGGGGGGATTCAGCCCCAGCATTTT
TRBD2,NA,TRBJ2-1,TRBV3-1/TRBV3-2,CASSPGLESYNEQFF,TGTGCCAGCAGTCCGGGACTAGAGTCCTACAATGAGCAGTTCTTC
NA,NA,TRBJ2-7,TRBV14,CASSRGGHSYEQYF,TGTGCCAGCAGCCGAGGGGGACATTCCTACGAGCAGTACTTC
TRBD2,NA,TRBJ2-3,TRBV9,CASSAGPGGSDTQYF,TGTGCCAGCAGCGCCGGCCCCGGGGGGTCAGATACGCAGTATTTT
NA,NA,TRBJ2-3,TRBV11-2,CASSLGLRDTQYF,TGTGCCAGCAGCTTAGGCCTACGGGATACGCAGTATTTT
NA,NA,TRBJ2-3,TRBV4-1,CASSPPGEDTQYF,TGCGCCAGCAGCCCGCCCGGGGAAGATACGCAGTATTTT
TRBD1,NA,TRBJ2-5,TRBV29-1,CSAATGGRETQYF,TGCAGCGCCGCCACAGGGGGCCGGGAGACCCAGTACTTC
NA,few,TRBJ2-7,TRBV11-2,CASSLVGGAGDEQYF,TGTGCCAGCAGCTTGGTAGGAGGTGCTGGCGACGAGCAGTACTTC
TRBD1,once,TRBJ2-5,TRBV3-1/TRBV3-2,CASSSSDRGRVETQYF,TGTGCCAGCAGCTCCTCCGACAGGGGGAGGGTAGAGACCCAGTACTTC